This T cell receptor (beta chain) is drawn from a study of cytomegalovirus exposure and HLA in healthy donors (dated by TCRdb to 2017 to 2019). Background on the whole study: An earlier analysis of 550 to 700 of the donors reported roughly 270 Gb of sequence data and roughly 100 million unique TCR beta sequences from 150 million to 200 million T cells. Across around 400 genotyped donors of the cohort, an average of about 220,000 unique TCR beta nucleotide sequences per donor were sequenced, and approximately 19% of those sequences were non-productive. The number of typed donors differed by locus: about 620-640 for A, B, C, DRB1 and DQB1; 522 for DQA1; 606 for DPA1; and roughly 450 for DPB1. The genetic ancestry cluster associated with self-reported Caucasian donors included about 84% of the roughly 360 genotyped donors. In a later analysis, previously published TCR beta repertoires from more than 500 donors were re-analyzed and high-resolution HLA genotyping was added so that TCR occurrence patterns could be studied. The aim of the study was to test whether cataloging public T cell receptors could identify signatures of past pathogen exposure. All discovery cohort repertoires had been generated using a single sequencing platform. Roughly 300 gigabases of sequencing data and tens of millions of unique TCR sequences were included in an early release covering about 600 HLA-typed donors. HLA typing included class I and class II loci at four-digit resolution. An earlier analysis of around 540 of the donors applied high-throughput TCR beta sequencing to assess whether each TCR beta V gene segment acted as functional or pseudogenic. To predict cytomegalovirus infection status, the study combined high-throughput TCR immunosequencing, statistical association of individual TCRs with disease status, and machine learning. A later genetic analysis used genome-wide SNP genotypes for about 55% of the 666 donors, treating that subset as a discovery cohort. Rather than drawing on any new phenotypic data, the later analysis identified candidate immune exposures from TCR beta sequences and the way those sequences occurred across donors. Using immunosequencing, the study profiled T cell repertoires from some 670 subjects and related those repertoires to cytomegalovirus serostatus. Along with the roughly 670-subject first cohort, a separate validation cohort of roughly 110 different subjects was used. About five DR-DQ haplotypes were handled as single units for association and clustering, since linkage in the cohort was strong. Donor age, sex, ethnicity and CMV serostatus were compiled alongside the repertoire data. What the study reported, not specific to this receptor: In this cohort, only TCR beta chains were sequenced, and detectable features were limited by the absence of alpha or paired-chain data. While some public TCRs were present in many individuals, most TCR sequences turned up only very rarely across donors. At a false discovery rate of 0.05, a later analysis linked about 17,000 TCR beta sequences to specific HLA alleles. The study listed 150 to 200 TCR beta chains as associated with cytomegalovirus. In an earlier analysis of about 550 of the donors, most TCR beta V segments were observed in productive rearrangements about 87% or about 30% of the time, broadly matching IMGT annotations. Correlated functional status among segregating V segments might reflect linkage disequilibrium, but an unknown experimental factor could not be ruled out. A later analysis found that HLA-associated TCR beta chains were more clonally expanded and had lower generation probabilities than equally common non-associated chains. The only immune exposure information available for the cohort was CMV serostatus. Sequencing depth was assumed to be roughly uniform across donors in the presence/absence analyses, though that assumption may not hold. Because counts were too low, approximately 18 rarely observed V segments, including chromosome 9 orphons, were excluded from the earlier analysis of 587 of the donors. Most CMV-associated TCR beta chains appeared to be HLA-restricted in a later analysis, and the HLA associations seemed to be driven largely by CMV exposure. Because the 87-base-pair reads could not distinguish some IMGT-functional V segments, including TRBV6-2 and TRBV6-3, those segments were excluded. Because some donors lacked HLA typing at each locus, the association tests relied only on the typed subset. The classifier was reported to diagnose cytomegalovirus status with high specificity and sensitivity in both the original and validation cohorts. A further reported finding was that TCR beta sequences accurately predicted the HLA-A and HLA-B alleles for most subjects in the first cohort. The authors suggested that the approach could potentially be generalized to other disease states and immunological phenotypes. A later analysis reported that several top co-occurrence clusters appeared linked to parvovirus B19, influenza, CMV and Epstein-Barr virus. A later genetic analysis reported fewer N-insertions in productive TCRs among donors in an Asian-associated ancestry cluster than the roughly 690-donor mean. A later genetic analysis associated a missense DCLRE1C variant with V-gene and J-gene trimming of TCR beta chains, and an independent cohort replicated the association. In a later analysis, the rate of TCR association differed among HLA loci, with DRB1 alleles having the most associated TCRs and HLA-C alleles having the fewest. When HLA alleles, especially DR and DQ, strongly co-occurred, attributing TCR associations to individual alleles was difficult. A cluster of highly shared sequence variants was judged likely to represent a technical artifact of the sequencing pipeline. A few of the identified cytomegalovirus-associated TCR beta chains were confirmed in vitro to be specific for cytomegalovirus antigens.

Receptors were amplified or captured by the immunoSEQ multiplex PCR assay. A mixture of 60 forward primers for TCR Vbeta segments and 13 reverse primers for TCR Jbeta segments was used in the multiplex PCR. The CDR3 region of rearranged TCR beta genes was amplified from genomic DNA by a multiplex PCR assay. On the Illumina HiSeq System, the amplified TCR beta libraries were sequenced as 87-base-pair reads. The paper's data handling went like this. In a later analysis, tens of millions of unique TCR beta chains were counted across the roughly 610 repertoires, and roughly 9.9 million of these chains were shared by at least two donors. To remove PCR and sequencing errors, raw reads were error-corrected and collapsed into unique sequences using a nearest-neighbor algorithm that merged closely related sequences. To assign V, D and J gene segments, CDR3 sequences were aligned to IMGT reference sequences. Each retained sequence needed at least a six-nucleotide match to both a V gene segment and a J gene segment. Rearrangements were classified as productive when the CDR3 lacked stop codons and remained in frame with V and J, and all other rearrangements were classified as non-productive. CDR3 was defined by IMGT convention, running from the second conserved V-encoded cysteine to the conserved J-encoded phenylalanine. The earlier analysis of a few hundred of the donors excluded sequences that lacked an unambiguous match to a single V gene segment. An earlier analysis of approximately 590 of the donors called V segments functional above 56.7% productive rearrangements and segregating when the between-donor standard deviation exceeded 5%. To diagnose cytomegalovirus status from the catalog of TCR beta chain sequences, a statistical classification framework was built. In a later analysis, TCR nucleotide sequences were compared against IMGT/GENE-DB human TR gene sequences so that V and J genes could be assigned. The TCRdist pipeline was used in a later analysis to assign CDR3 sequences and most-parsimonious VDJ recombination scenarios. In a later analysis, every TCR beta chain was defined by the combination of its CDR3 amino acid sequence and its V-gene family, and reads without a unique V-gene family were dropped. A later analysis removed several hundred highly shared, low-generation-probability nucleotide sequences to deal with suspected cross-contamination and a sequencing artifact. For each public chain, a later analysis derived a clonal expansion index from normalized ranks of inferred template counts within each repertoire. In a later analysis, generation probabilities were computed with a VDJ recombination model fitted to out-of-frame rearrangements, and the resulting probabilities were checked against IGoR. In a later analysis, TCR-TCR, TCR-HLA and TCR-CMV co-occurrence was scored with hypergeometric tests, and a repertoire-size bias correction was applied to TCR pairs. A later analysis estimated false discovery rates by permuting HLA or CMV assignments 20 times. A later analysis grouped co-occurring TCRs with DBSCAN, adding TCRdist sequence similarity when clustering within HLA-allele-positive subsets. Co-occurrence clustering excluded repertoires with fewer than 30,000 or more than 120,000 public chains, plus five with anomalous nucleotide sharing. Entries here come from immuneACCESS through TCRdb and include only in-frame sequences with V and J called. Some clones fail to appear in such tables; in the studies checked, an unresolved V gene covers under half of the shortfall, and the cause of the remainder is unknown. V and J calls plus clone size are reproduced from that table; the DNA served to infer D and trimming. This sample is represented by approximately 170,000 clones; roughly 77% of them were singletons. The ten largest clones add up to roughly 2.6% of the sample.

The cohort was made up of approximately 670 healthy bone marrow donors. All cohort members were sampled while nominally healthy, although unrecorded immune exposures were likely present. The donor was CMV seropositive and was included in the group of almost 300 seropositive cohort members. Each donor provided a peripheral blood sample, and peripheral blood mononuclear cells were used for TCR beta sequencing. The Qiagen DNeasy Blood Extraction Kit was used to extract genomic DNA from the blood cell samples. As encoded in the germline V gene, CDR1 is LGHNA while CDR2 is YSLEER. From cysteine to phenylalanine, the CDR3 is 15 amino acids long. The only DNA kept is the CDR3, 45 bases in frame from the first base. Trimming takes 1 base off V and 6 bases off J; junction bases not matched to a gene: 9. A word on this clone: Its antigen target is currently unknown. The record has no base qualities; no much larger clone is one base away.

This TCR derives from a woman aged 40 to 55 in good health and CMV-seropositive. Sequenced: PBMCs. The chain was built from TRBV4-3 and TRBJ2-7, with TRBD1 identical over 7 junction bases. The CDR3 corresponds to CASSQVDRERLEQYF. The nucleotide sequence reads TGCGCCAGCAGCCAAGTCGACAGGGAAAGGCTCGAGCAGTACTTC.